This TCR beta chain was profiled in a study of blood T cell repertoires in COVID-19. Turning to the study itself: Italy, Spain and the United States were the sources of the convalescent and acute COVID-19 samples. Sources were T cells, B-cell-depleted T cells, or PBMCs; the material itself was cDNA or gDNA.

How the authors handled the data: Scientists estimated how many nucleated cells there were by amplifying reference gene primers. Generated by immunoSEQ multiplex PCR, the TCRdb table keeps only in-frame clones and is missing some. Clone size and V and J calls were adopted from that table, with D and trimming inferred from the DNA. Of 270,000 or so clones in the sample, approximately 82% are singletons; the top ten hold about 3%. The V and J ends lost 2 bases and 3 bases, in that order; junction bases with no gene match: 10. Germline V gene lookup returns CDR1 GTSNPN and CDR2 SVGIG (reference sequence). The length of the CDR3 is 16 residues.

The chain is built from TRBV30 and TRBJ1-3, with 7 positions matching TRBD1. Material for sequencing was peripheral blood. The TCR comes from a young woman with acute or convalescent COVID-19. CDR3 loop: CAWSTSMTGIGNTIYF. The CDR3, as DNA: TGTGCCTGGAGTACCTCCATGACAGGGATTGGAAACACCATATATTTT.